Following are 25 T cell receptor beta chains from one sample sequenced in a study of blood T cell repertoires in COVID-19. Data came from immunoSEQ multiplex PCR; TCRdb stores just in-frame clones and leaves some out. Of 90,000 to 100,000 clones in the sample, approximately 86% were seen once. The sample was peripheral blood. These receptor sequences come from a man aged 80 or over with acute or convalescent COVID-19.

The chain carries TRBV19 and TRBJ2-7; D is perhaps TRBD2 (6 bases). The CDR3 covers 13 residues. V was pared by 8 bases and J by 2 bases, with 13 bases between. Germline loops: CDR1 LNHDA, CDR2 SQIVND (reference sequence). The CDR3 here is CASAAGRTYEQYF. CDR3 nucleotide sequence: TGTGCCAGTGCGGCAGGGAGGACCTACGAGCAGTACTTC.

The V gene is TRBV7-2, the J gene TRBJ1-5; 8 bases agree with TRBD1. With V trimmed by 5 bases and J by 4 bases, 7 bases remained unmatched. Germline CDR1 reads SGHTA; CDR2 reads FQGNSA. The CDR3 is 15 amino acids. CDR3 sequence (DNA): TGTGCCAGCAGCCCATCGGGACAGGAAAATCAGCCCCAGCATTTT. Encoded protein: CASSPSGQENQPQHF.

The rearrangement joins TRBV7-9 to TRBJ1-1; no reliable D call. CDR3 size: 14 residues. V shed 5 bases and J shed 1 base, with 11 bases lying between them. Germline lookup yields CDR1 SEHNR and CDR2 FQNEAQ (reference sequence). CDR3 nucleotides: TGTGCCAGCAGCCGTGAAGGAGCGAACACTGAAGCTTTCTTT. It specifies CASSREGANTEAFF.

The gene calls are TRBV28 and TRBJ2-1; D possibly corresponds to TRBD1 (6 bases). Germline assignment: CDR1 MDHEN and CDR2 SYDVKM. The CDR3 contains 15 residues. Trimming stripped 8 bases from V and 3 bases from J, with 17 bases between. This CDR3 is CASGNRKGVYNEQFF. In DNA form, the CDR3 reads TGTGCCAGCGGTAATAGGAAGGGGGTCTACAATGAGCAGTTCTTC. Based on the CDR3 plus reference TRBV28 and TRBJ2-1, the full variable domain is DVKVTQSSRYLVKRTGEKVFLECVQDMDHENMFWYRQDPGLGLRLIYFSYDVKMKEKGDIPEGYSVSREKKERFSLILESASTNQTSMYLCASGNRKGVYNEQFFGPGTRLTVL.

The chain combines TRBV28 with TRBJ2-1; 14 bases line up with TRBD2. CDR1 and CDR2 from the germline V gene are MDHEN and SYDVKM. This CDR3 comprises 19 residues. The trim removed 3 bases at V and 1 base at J, leaving 8 bases unmatched. DNA of the CDR3: TGTGCCAGCAGTTTGACCGGACTAGCGGGAGGAACTTCCTACAATGAGCAGTTCTTC. It specifies CASSLTGLAGGTSYNEQFF.

The chain recombines TRBV6-6 with TRBJ2-3, with 10 bases matching TRBD2. This CDR3 region has 16 residues. Germline-derived CDR1 and CDR2 are MNHNY and SVGAGI (reference sequence). V lost 1 base, J lost 1 base, and 2 bases stayed unmatched. The CDR3: CASSYFLAGGTDTQYF. The CDR3 DNA sequence: TGTGCCAGCAGTTACTTTCTAGCGGGAGGCACAGATACGCAGTATTTT.

The V gene is TRBV29-1, the J gene TRBJ2-1, with 12 bases identical to TRBD2. This CDR3 region has 19 residues. CDR1 and CDR2 (germline): SQVTM, ANQGSEA. V lost 1 base and J lost 5; bases outside the gene matches: 15. The CDR3 sequence: CSVEGALAGGSVRHNEQFF. In DNA form, the CDR3 reads TGCAGCGTTGAAGGAGCCCTAGCGGGAGGGTCTGTCCGGCACAATGAGCAGTTCTTC.

CDR3 sequence (DNA): TGCGCCAGCAGCTTAATTGCGGGAGGTCCCTACGAGCAGTACTTC. Translated: CASSLIAGGPYEQYF. The chain combines TRBV5-1 with TRBJ2-7; 8 positions match TRBD2. V was pared by 2 bases and J by 2 bases, with 6 bases of the junction left unmatched. This CDR3 comprises 15 residues. Germline CDR1 and CDR2: SGHRS and YFSETQ.

V is TRBV2 and J is TRBJ2-5, with D possibly being TRBD1 (6 bases). The CDR3 has 16 amino acids. V was cut by 3 bases and J by 0 bases, with 14 bases left in between. Germline CDR1 SNHLY, CDR2 FYNNEI. Written as DNA, the CDR3 is TGTGCCAGCAGTGAGTGGGGGCTTACGTACCAAGAGACCCAGTACTTC. Translated, it gives CASSEWGLTYQETQYF.

The J gene is TRBJ1-2, the V gene TRBV27; D is possibly TRBD1 (5 bases). V was cut by 6 bases and J by 8 bases, with 16 bases left in between. CDR1 is MNHEY and CDR2 is SMNVEV in the germline V gene (reference sequence). This CDR3 contains 13 residues. In DNA form, the CDR3 reads TGTGCCAGCAGACGTAACGCGGACAACGGCTACACCTTC. This gives the protein CASRRNADNGYTF.

This clone was detected once. The chain combines TRBV5-1 with TRBJ2-3, with a possible D match to TRBD2 (6 bases). Trimming shortened V by 0 bases and J by 10 bases, and 24 bases separated the two germline ends. The CDR3 contains 17 residues. Germline CDR1 and CDR2: SGHRS and YFSETQ. The CDR3: CASSLEQRTIPSRSQYF. CDR3 coding DNA: TGCGCCAGCAGCTTGGAACAGAGGACTATCCCCAGCCGATCGCAGTATTTT.

CDR3 DNA sequence: TGTGCCAGCAGCGCCCCCGGGACAGTGAACACCGGGGAGCTGTTTTTT. It translates to CASSAPGTVNTGELFF. V usage is TRBV9 and J usage is TRBJ2-2; TRBD1 matches at 7 bases. Per the germline V gene, CDR1 is SGDLS and CDR2 is YYNGEE. CDR3 size: 16 residues. V shed 3 bases and J 1 base; nucleotides not matched to a gene: 6. Together with reference TRBV9 and TRBJ2-2, the CDR3 gives the full variable domain: DSGVTQTPKHLITATGQRVTLRCSPRSGDLSVYWYQQSLDQGLQFLIQYYNGEERAKGNILERFSAQQFPDLHSELNLSSLELGDSALYFCASSAPGTVNTGELFFGEGSRLTVL.

This clone showed up just a few times. The rearrangement links TRBV5-1 to TRBJ1-6; D is perhaps TRBD1 (6 bases). The CDR3 sequence is 14 residues long. Trimming took off 5 bases at V and 8 bases at J, with 14 bases between the two ends. CDR1 is SGHRS and CDR2 is YFSETQ in the germline V gene. The CDR3 reads CASSGDTADSPLHF. The CDR3 region has the DNA TGCGCCAGCAGTGGGGACACGGCTGATTCACCCCTCCACTTT.

V gene TRBV5-1 combines with J gene TRBJ2-1; TRBD1 matches 7 bases. Per the germline V gene, CDR1 is SGHRS and CDR2 is YFSETQ. J gave up 7 bases and V 0 bases, and 7 bases lay outside the gene matches. The CDR3 consists of 15 residues. The CDR3 DNA is TGCGCCAGCAGCTTGGACAGGGGAATAACAAATGAGCAGTTCTTC. This encodes CASSLDRGITNEQFF. Full variable domain (missing parts from reference TRBV5-1 and TRBJ2-1): KAGVTQTPRYLIKTRGQQVTLSCSPISGHRSVSWYQQTPGQGLQFLFEYFSETQRNKGNFPGRFSGRQFSNSRSEMNVSTLELGDSALYLCASSLDRGITNEQFFGPGTRLTVL.

On this clone itself: The sample holds other DNA sequences that translate to the same CDR3. The chain joins TRBV29-1 to TRBJ2-1; 12 bases map to TRBD2. V lost 6 bases to trimming and J lost 10 bases; unmatched junction nucleotides: 7. The CDR3 consists of 13 residues. Germline V CDR1 and CDR2: SQVTM, ANQGSEA. The CDR3 DNA follows: TGCAGCGTCCGACTAGCGGGAGTCGGGGAGCAGTTCTTC. This encodes CSVRLAGVGEQFF.

The V gene is TRBV25-1, the J gene TRBJ1-6, with 7 bases identical to TRBD1. V lost 4 bases and J lost 7; bases outside the gene matches: 10. Germline CDR1 MGHDK, CDR2 SYGVNS. The CDR3 is 16 residues long. CDR3 DNA sequence: TGTGCCAGCAGTGGGGGAATAACAGGGGCCAATTCACCCCTCCACTTT. Protein: CASSGGITGANSPLHF. Combining the CDR3 with reference TRBV25-1 and TRBJ1-6 gives the whole variable domain EADIYQTPRYLVIGTGKKITLECSQTMGHDKMYWYQQDPGMELHLIHYSYGVNSTEKGDLSSESTVSRIRTEHFPLTLESARPSHTSQYLCASSGGITGANSPLHFGNGTRLTVT.

V and J are TRBV28 and TRBJ2-1, with 10 bases lining up with TRBD2. The CDR3 extends over 14 amino acids. The trim removed 6 bases at V and 5 bases at J, leaving 4 bases unmatched. Germline CDR1 is MDHEN and CDR2 is SYDVKM. The CDR3 loop reads CASSQREGHNEQFF. CDR3 bases: TGTGCCAGCAGCCAGCGGGAGGGCCACAATGAGCAGTTCTTC.

The CDR3 bases are TGTGCCAGCAGCTTAGGGTCAGGACAGATTTTTCAAGAGACCCAGTACTTC. It specifies CASSLGSGQIFQETQYF. The chain uses TRBV7-9 and TRBJ2-5; perhaps TRBD1 as D (6 bases). The CDR3 is 17 residues long. V lost 1 base and J 2 bases, leaving 17 bases between the germline ends. In germline, CDR1 is SEHNR, CDR2 FQNEAQ (reference sequence). The entire variable domain, with the rest obtained from reference TRBV7-9 and TRBJ2-5, is as follows: DTGVSQNPRHKITKRGQNVTFRCDPISEHNRLYWYRQTLGQGPEFLTYFQNEAQLEKSRLLSDRFSAERPKGSFSTLEIQRTEQGDSAMYLCASSLGSGQIFQETQYFGPGTRLLVL.

V is TRBV5-4 and J is TRBJ1-2; 7 positions agree with TRBD1. Germline values: CDR1 SGHNT, CDR2 YYREEE (reference sequence). This CDR3 spans 16 amino acids. V was pared by 2 bases and J by 0 bases, with 7 bases of the junction left unmatched. The chain's CDR3 is CASSFGTATSNYGYTF. CDR3 sequence (DNA): TGTGCCAGCAGCTTCGGGACAGCCACTTCTAACTATGGCTACACCTTC. The full variable domain, with the rest looked up from reference TRBV5-4 and TRBJ1-2, is ETGVTQSPTHLIKTRGQQVTLRCSSQSGHNTVSWYQQALGQGPQFIFQYYREEENGRGNFPPRFSGLQFPNYSSELNVNALELDDSALYLCASSFGTATSNYGYTFGSGTRLTVV.

Remarks on this clone: Other DNA sequences in this specimen translate into the identical CDR3. J is TRBJ1-5 and V is TRBV28, with D tentatively TRBD1 (5 bases). The CDR3 consists of 14 residues. V gave up 6 bases and J gave up 1 base, with 10 bases separating them. The germline V gene has CDR1 MDHEN and CDR2 SYDVKM. The CDR3 DNA sequence: TGTGCCAGCAGCCGCGGGGGGAGCAATCAGCCCCAGCATTTT. This encodes CASSRGGSNQPQHF.

The chain joins TRBV7-2 to TRBJ2-2, with D tentatively TRBD2 (6 bases). V shed 0 bases and J shed 7 bases, with 12 bases lying between them. CDR1 and CDR2 (germline): SGHTA, FQGNSA. CDR3 length: 15 residues. The CDR3 DNA follows: TGTGCCAGCAGCTTAGCACTAGCTGGTCTCGGGGAGCTGTTTTTT. Translation gives CASSLALAGLGELFF.

The V and J genes are TRBV28 and TRBJ1-4; D perhaps matches TRBD1 (5 bases). Per germline, CDR1 MDHEN and CDR2 SYDVKM. There are 13 residues in the CDR3. Trimming left V 5 bases short and J 10 bases short, with 14 bases between. CDR3 in DNA: TGTGCCAGCAGTCCCGGCCCCGGGGGAAAACTGTTTTTT. Its protein product is CASSPGPGGKLFF.

The V call is TRBV5-1, the J call TRBJ2-5; D might be TRBD1 (6 bases). Between the trimmed V and J ends, which lost 7 bases and 2 bases, there was a span of 9 bases. Germline V CDR1 and CDR2: SGHRS, YFSETQ. The CDR3 sequence is 12 residues long. CDR3 sequence reads: CASRDNQETQYF. The CDR3 DNA reads TGCGCCAGCCGGGACAATCAAGAGACCCAGTACTTC.

The V call is TRBV29-1, the J call TRBJ2-5; no firm D call. This CDR3 has 12 amino acids. V was pared by 2 bases and J by 1 base, with 5 bases between. Per germline, CDR1 SQVTM and CDR2 ANQGSEA. The CDR3 DNA sequence: TGCAGCGTTGAACTGAGCCAAGAGACCCAGTACTTC. It is translated as CSVELSQETQYF. Full variable domain (rest looked up from reference TRBV29-1 and TRBJ2-5): SAVISQKPSRDICQRGTSLTIQCQVDSQVTMMFWYRQQPGQSLTLIATANQGSEATYESGFVIDKFPISRPNLTFSTLTVSNMSPEDSSIYLCSVELSQETQYFGPGTRLLVL.

This chain joins TRBV10-3 and TRBJ2-7; D may be TRBD2 (6 bases). CDR1 is ENHRY and CDR2 is SYGVKD in the germline V gene. V was cut by 8 bases and J by 2 bases, with 13 bases left in between. The CDR3 is made up of 13 amino acids. Here the CDR3 reads CAISRDSTYEQYF. CDR3 nucleotides: TGTGCCATCTCCCGGGACTCGACCTACGAGCAGTACTTC.